These 2 T cell receptor beta chains originate from one sample sequenced in a study of metastatic and nonmetastatic thyroid tumors. From the PCR reads, TCRdb re-called clones with MiXCR. The sample shows fewer than 20,000 clones, under 25% of them seen only once. Each patient went into thyroid surgery without having received any treatment. The sequenced sample consisted of tumor tissue. All receptors derive from a female donor with papillary thyroid cancer or a benign thyroid nodule (not recorded which). Some clones in this sample may be carry-over from other donors' samples.

This clone has at least ten counts. Here the CDR3 reads CAWSPWPLRVFNEQFF. CDR3 bases: TGTGCCTGGAGTCCCTGGCCCCTAAGGGTTTTCAATGAGCAGTTCTTC. The chain has TRBV30 and TRBJ2-1; D is undetermined. Trimming stripped 2 bases from V and 6 bases from J, with 20 bases between. The length of the CDR3 is 16 residues. The germline CDR1 and CDR2 sequences are GTSNPN and SVGIG (reference sequence).

This clone was counted many times. CDR3: CASSSGLAGVTGELFF. The CDR3 nucleotides read TGTGCCAGCAGCTCAGGACTAGCGGGAGTGACCGGGGAGCTGTTTTTT. The gene calls are TRBV11-2 and TRBJ2-2; 13 bases agree with TRBD2. The CDR3 totals 16 residues. Trimming at V came to 4 bases and at J to 5 bases, leaving 4 bases not matched to a gene. Germline V gives CDR1 SGHAT, CDR2 FQNNGV.